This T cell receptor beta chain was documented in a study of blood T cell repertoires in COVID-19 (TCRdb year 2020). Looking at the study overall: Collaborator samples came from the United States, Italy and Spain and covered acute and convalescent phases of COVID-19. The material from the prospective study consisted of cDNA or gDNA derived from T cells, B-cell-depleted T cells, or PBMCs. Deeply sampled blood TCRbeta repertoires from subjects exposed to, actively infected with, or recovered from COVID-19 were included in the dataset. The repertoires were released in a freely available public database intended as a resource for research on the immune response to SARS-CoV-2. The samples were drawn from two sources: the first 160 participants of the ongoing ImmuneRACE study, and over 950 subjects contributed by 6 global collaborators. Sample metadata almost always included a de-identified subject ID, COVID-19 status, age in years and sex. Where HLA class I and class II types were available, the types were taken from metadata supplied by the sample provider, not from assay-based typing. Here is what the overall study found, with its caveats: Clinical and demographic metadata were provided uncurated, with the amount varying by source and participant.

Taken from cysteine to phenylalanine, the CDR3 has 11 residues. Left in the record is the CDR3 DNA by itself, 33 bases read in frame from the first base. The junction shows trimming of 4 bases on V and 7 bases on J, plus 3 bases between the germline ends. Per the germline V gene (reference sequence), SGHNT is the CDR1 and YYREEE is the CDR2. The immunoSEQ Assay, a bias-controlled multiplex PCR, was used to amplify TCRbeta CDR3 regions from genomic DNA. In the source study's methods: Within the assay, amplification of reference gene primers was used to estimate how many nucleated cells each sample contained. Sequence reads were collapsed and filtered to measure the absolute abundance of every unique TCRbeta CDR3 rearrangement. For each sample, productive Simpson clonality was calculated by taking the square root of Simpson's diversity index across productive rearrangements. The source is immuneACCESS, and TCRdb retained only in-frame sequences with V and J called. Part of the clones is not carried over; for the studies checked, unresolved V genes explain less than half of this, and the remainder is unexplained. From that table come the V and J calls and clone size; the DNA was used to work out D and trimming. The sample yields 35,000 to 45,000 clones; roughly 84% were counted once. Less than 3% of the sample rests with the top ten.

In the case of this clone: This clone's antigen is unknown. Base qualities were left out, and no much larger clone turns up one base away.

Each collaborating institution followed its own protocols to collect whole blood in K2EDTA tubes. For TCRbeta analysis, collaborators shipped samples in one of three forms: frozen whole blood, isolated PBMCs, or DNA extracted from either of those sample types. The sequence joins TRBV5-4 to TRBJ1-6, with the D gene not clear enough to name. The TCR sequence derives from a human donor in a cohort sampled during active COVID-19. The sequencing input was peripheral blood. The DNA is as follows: TGTGCCAGCAGCCAAAATTCACCCCTCCACTTT. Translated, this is CASSQNSPLHF.